A selection of T cell receptor beta chains follows, all from one sample in a study of T cells in Graves' hyperthyroidism and ophthalmopathy. A single record per CDR3 protein comes from TCRdb applying MiXCR to the multiplex PCR reads. This table has about 760,000 distinct CDR3 sequences, 30% to 40% appearing once. Specimen: blood. The receptors stem from a woman between 40 and 50 years old with Graves' hyperthyroidism. Both conserved end residues are part of each CDR3. The order of the fields is clone size, J gene, V gene, D gene, CDR3 length, CDR3 DNA, CDR3 protein. The D gene is left open where the match is weak. Not all rows give a size; the values are once, few, many and, for expanded clones, a class.

abundance: few; j_gene: TRBJ2-7; v_gene: TRBV9; d_gene: TRBD2; len: 15; CDR3nt: TGTGCCAGCAGCTCGGAGCGGGGGGACACCTACGAGCAGTACTTC; CDR3aa: CASSSERGDTYEQYF
abundance: few; j_gene: TRBJ2-7; v_gene: TRBV14; d_gene: NA; len: 14; CDR3nt: TGTGCCAGCAGCCAAGCCAACTCAATCTACGAGCAGTACTTC; CDR3aa: CASSQANSIYEQYF
abundance: many; j_gene: TRBJ1-2; v_gene: TRBV10-3; d_gene: TRBD1; len: 12; CDR3nt: TGTGCCATCAGTGTGACAGGGGATGGCTACACCTTC; CDR3aa: CAISVTGDGYTF
abundance: NA; j_gene: TRBJ2-2; v_gene: TRBV7-9; d_gene: TRBD2; len: 16; CDR3nt: TGTGCCGGAGCCTCTAGCGGGGGGGCGAACACCGGGGAGCTGTTTTTT; CDR3aa: CAGASSGGANTGELFF
abundance: NA; j_gene: TRBJ1-6; v_gene: TRBV2; d_gene: NA; len: 16; CDR3nt: TGTGCCAGCAGCCGATGGGGGGGCTTGCGGAATTCACCCCCCCACTTT; CDR3aa: CASSRWGGLRNSPPHF
abundance: NA; j_gene: TRBJ2-5; v_gene: TRBV7-9; d_gene: NA; len: 16; CDR3nt: TGTGCCAGCAGCCTTGGACAGTCCCAATATGGAGAGACCCAGTACTTC; CDR3aa: CASSLGQSQYGETQYF
abundance: many; j_gene: TRBJ2-2; v_gene: TRBV7-2; d_gene: NA; len: 14; CDR3nt: TGTGCCAGCAGCTCGAACAGCAACACCGGGGAGCTGTTTTTT; CDR3aa: CASSSNSNTGELFF
abundance: few; j_gene: TRBJ2-3; v_gene: TRBV5-1; d_gene: NA; len: 14; CDR3nt: TGCGCCAGCAGCGTTACCCCAGGGACAGATACGCAGTATTTT; CDR3aa: CASSVTPGTDTQYF
abundance: NA; j_gene: TRBJ1-2; v_gene: TRBV3-1; d_gene: NA; len: 14; CDR3nt: TGTGCCAGCGCCAACTTGGGGGGCGAGAGCGGCTACACCTTC; CDR3aa: CASANLGGESGYTF
abundance: NA; j_gene: TRBJ1-1; v_gene: TRBV2; d_gene: TRBD1; len: 15; CDR3nt: TGTGCCAGCAGTCTCACCCAGGGGGTGCGCACTGAAGCTTTCTTT; CDR3aa: CASSLTQGVRTEAFF
abundance: few; j_gene: TRBJ1-2; v_gene: TRBV4-3; d_gene: TRBD1; len: 14; CDR3nt: TGCGCCAGCAGCCGAGGACAGGCTAACTATGGCTACACCTTC; CDR3aa: CASSRGQANYGYTF
abundance: NA; j_gene: TRBJ2-7; v_gene: TRBV10-3; d_gene: TRBD2; len: 19; CDR3nt: TGTGCCAGCAGTTACTCAGCGGGAGGACCCGCCAATGTGACCTACGAGCAGTACTTC; CDR3aa: CASSYSAGGPANVTYEQYF
abundance: NA; j_gene: TRBJ1-4; v_gene: TRBV12-3/TRBV12-4; d_gene: NA; len: 13; CDR3nt: TGTGCCGGCAGTAAACACGGGGGAGAAAAACTGTTTTTT; CDR3aa: CAGSKHGGEKLFF
abundance: many; j_gene: TRBJ2-5; v_gene: TRBV20-1; d_gene: NA; len: 15; CDR3nt: TGCAGTGCTAGAGTCCCCGCAGAGACACGGGAGACCCAGTACTTC; CDR3aa: CSARVPAETRETQYF
abundance: NA; j_gene: TRBJ1-3; v_gene: TRBV3-1; d_gene: NA; len: 13; CDR3nt: TGTGCCAGCAGCCGCAGGGAGGCAAACACCATATATTTT; CDR3aa: CASSRREANTIYF
abundance: many; j_gene: TRBJ1-2; v_gene: TRBV7-2; d_gene: NA; len: 15; CDR3nt: TGTGCCAGCAGCTTGTGGCCCGGATCTAACTATGGCTACACCTTC; CDR3aa: CASSLWPGSNYGYTF
abundance: many; j_gene: TRBJ2-5; v_gene: TRBV6-2/TRBV6-3; d_gene: TRBD2; len: 13; CDR3nt: TGTGCCAGCAGCCCCGGACTAGTGGAGACCCAGTACTTC; CDR3aa: CASSPGLVETQYF
abundance: NA; j_gene: TRBJ1-4; v_gene: TRBV6-5; d_gene: TRBD1; len: 14; CDR3nt: TGTGCCAGCAGTTACGGACAGGGGGAGGAAAAACTGTTTTTT; CDR3aa: CASSYGQGEEKLFF
abundance: many; j_gene: TRBJ2-6; v_gene: TRBV7-3; d_gene: NA; len: 17; CDR3nt: TGTGCCACCTCCGACAGGACCTCCTTCTCTGGGGCCAACGTCCTGACTTTC; CDR3aa: CATSDRTSFSGANVLTF
abundance: many; j_gene: TRBJ2-5; v_gene: TRBV7-2; d_gene: TRBD2; len: 17; CDR3nt: TGTGCCAGCAGCCTACAAATTAGCGGGGGCCGCCAAGAGACCCAGTACTTC; CDR3aa: CASSLQISGGRQETQYF
abundance: NA; j_gene: TRBJ1-1; v_gene: TRBV10-3; d_gene: NA; len: 18; CDR3nt: TGTGCCAGCAGTGAACTTTTAATGTCTTGGGAGGGTAACGCTGAAGCTTTCTTT; CDR3aa: CASSELLMSWEGNAEAFF
abundance: many; j_gene: TRBJ1-6; v_gene: TRBV14; d_gene: NA; len: 16; CDR3nt: TGTGCCAGCAGCCAAACTCGACACCGCGAGCTTTCACCCCTCCACTTT; CDR3aa: CASSQTRHRELSPLHF
abundance: NA; j_gene: TRBJ2-5; v_gene: TRBV12-3/TRBV12-4; d_gene: TRBD1; len: 13; CDR3nt: TGTGCCAGCACCCCCGGGACAGGGGAGGCCCAGTACTTC; CDR3aa: CASTPGTGEAQYF
abundance: many; j_gene: TRBJ1-5; v_gene: TRBV12-3/TRBV12-4; d_gene: NA; len: 14; CDR3nt: TGTGCCAGCAGTGTGGCCCTTAGCAATCAGCCCCAGCATTTT; CDR3aa: CASSVALSNQPQHF
abundance: NA; j_gene: TRBJ1-1; v_gene: TRBV19; d_gene: NA; len: 17; CDR3nt: TGTGCCAGTAGTATTGTTCACAGCCTACTAGGGAACACTGAAGCTTTCTTT; CDR3aa: CASSIVHSLLGNTEAFF
abundance: NA; j_gene: TRBJ1-5; v_gene: TRBV7-9; d_gene: NA; len: 17; CDR3nt: TGTGCCAGCTCTTCGGGAATGAACAGTTACAGCAATCAGCCCCAGCATTTT; CDR3aa: CASSSGMNSYSNQPQHF
abundance: many; j_gene: TRBJ2-7; v_gene: TRBV19; d_gene: TRBD2; len: 15; CDR3nt: TGTGCCAGTAGTATTTACGGCGGGGGGACGTACGAGCAGTACTTC; CDR3aa: CASSIYGGGTYEQYF
abundance: few; j_gene: TRBJ2-2; v_gene: TRBV19; d_gene: NA; len: 17; CDR3nt: TGTGCCAGTATCTCGAAATCGGCAGGAGGATTAACCGGGGAGCTGTTTTTT; CDR3aa: CASISKSAGGLTGELFF
abundance: many; j_gene: TRBJ2-7; v_gene: TRBV5-5; d_gene: NA; len: 14; CDR3nt: TGTGCCAGCAGCACCTTGGGTTCTCTCTACGAGCAGTACTTC; CDR3aa: CASSTLGSLYEQYF
abundance: many; j_gene: TRBJ2-5; v_gene: TRBV7-2; d_gene: NA; len: 13; CDR3nt: TGTGCCAGCAGCTTGGACTACCAAGAGACCCAGTACTTC; CDR3aa: CASSLDYQETQYF
abundance: NA; j_gene: TRBJ1-2; v_gene: TRBV12-3/TRBV12-4; d_gene: NA; len: 13; CDR3nt: TGTGCCAGTCTACCTTGGGGGTTTGGCGGCTACACCTTC; CDR3aa: CASLPWGFGGYTF
abundance: few; j_gene: TRBJ1-2; v_gene: TRBV3-1; d_gene: NA; len: 13; CDR3nt: TGTGCCAGCAGCCAAGATGCGGGGCATGGCTACACCTTC; CDR3aa: CASSQDAGHGYTF
abundance: NA; j_gene: TRBJ1-1; v_gene: TRBV14; d_gene: TRBD1; len: 13; CDR3nt: TGTGCCAGCAGCAAAGGGACAGCCACTGAAGCTTTCTTT; CDR3aa: CASSKGTATEAFF
abundance: NA; j_gene: TRBJ2-2; v_gene: TRBV7-8; d_gene: TRBD2; len: 17; CDR3nt: TGCGCCAGCAGCCAAGCTCTGGGGGAGGGCTCTTCGGGGGAGCTGTTTTTT; CDR3aa: CASSQALGEGSSGELFF
abundance: many; j_gene: TRBJ2-7; v_gene: TRBV10-3; d_gene: NA; len: 14; CDR3nt: TGTGCCATCACTCCTAGTTGGCACTCCTACGAGCAGTACTTC; CDR3aa: CAITPSWHSYEQYF
abundance: many; j_gene: TRBJ2-7; v_gene: TRBV29-1; d_gene: NA; len: 15; CDR3nt: TGCAGCGTTGAAGGAAACCTAGAGGGGGACTACGAGCAGTACTTC; CDR3aa: CSVEGNLEGDYEQYF
abundance: few; j_gene: TRBJ1-5; v_gene: TRBV12-3/TRBV12-4; d_gene: NA; len: 15; CDR3nt: TGTGCCAGCAGTTTGGGACCGATTAGCAATCAGCCCCAGCATTTT; CDR3aa: CASSLGPISNQPQHF
abundance: few; j_gene: TRBJ2-5; v_gene: TRBV5-1; d_gene: TRBD1; len: 15; CDR3nt: TGCGCCAGCAACCCGACAGGGGCCCTTCAAGAGACCCAGTACTTC; CDR3aa: CASNPTGALQETQYF
abundance: few; j_gene: TRBJ2-1; v_gene: TRBV12-3/TRBV12-4; d_gene: NA; len: 11; CDR3nt: TGTGCCAGCAGTTCGAACAATGAGCAGTTCTTC; CDR3aa: CASSSNNEQFF
abundance: NA; j_gene: TRBJ2-2; v_gene: TRBV5-5; d_gene: NA; len: 13; CDR3nt: TGTGCCAGCAGCTTGGGAGAACGGAGGGAGCTGTTTTTT; CDR3aa: CASSLGERRELFF
abundance: many; j_gene: TRBJ2-5; v_gene: TRBV10-3; d_gene: NA; len: 13; CDR3nt: TGTGCCACTACTCCGGGACAACAAGAGACCCAGTACTTC; CDR3aa: CATTPGQQETQYF
abundance: NA; j_gene: TRBJ1-5; v_gene: TRBV10-3; d_gene: TRBD1; len: 15; CDR3nt: TGTGCCACAGGGACAGGGATGGAAAAGGAGCAGCCCCAGCATTTT; CDR3aa: CATGTGMEKEQPQHF
abundance: NA; j_gene: TRBJ1-2; v_gene: TRBV9; d_gene: TRBD1; len: 13; CDR3nt: TGTGCCAGCAGCGTATCAGGGGGCTATGGCTACACCTTC; CDR3aa: CASSVSGGYGYTF
abundance: many; j_gene: TRBJ1-5; v_gene: TRBV7-9; d_gene: NA; len: 15; CDR3nt: TGTGCCAGCAGCTTAGGACACGAGAGCAATCAGCCCCAGCATTTT; CDR3aa: CASSLGHESNQPQHF
abundance: NA; j_gene: TRBJ2-5; v_gene: TRBV25-1; d_gene: TRBD1; len: 14; CDR3nt: TGTGCCAGCGCAGCCTCAGGGGGCTGGGAGACCCAGTACTTC; CDR3aa: CASAASGGWETQYF
abundance: few; j_gene: TRBJ1-3; v_gene: TRBV19; d_gene: NA; len: 15; CDR3nt: TGTGCCAGTAGTATGGCAGACCGTCCTGGAAACACCATATATTTT; CDR3aa: CASSMADRPGNTIYF
abundance: NA; j_gene: TRBJ1-3; v_gene: TRBV7-2; d_gene: TRBD1; len: 15; CDR3nt: TGTGCCAGCAGCACAACAGGGGGTAGCAGAAACACCATATATTTT; CDR3aa: CASSTTGGSRNTIYF
abundance: once; j_gene: TRBJ1-2; v_gene: TRBV10-3; d_gene: NA; len: 13; CDR3nt: TGTGCTAGCTTATTTCGACAGAACTATGGCTACACCTTC; CDR3aa: CASLFRQNYGYTF
abundance: NA; j_gene: TRBJ1-2; v_gene: TRBV19; d_gene: TRBD1; len: 14; CDR3nt: TGTGCCAGTAGTCTGACCCGGGACAGAAATGGCTACACCTTC; CDR3aa: CASSLTRDRNGYTF
abundance: NA; j_gene: TRBJ2-3; v_gene: TRBV15; d_gene: NA; len: 14; CDR3nt: TGTGCCACCAGCAGAGAACAGCTCACAGATACGCAGTATTTT; CDR3aa: CATSREQLTDTQYF
abundance: NA; j_gene: TRBJ2-7; v_gene: TRBV7-2; d_gene: NA; len: 11; CDR3nt: TGTGCCAGCAGACAGTTCTACGAGCAGTACTTC; CDR3aa: CASRQFYEQYF